Listed here is a single T cell receptor beta chain. A junction boundary mismatches the germline segment, possibly from a read error. This table comes from immunoSEQ multiplex PCR, and its TCRdb copy is limited to in-frame clones, with some not included. Here the sample spans approximately 150,000 clones, approximately 90% being singletons. These data belong to a study of cytomegalovirus exposure and HLA in healthy donors. CDR3 length: 10 amino acids. Germline V gene data show CDR1 as DFQATT and CDR2 as SNEGSKA (reference sequence). Material: PBMCs. This TCR came from a man younger than 35 in good health and CMV-seronegative. The chain combines TRBV20-1 with TRBJ1-2, with D tentatively TRBD1 (5 bases). DNA of the CDR3: TGCAGTGCTAGAGATGAAGGGACTTACTTC. This translates into CSARDEGTYF.